A single sample is the source of the 26 T cell receptor beta chains below, sequenced in a study of blood T cells in healthy people across ages (dated by TCRdb to about 2015). The library was generated by 5' RACE. Sequencer: Illumina HiSeq 2500. A second PCR of roughly 7 to 11 cycles was performed with a sample-barcoded 5' primer and a J-beta primer mix. The public reads were reanalyzed by TCRdb: fastp trimming at Q25, MiXCR alignment, in-frame beta chains only. Rows merge per CDR3 protein into single entries with the most common DNA and genes. The sample table lists approximately 810,000 distinct CDR3 sequences, 36% of them with a count of one. The ten largest account for 13% of the sample. The sequencing sample was made of blood. These TCRs come from a man between 18 and 35 years old in good health.

This clonotype showed up just a few times. V and J are TRBV11-2 and TRBJ2-7; no reliable D call. The CDR3 spans 13 residues. Between the trimmed V and J ends, which lost 2 bases and 7 bases, there was a span of 12 bases. In germline, CDR1 is SGHAT, CDR2 FQNNGV. The CDR3, as DNA: TGTGCCAGCAGCTTATCGAGAATTGGGGAGCAGTACTTC. It translates to CASSLSRIGEQYF. Full variable domain (remainder filled in from reference TRBV11-2 and TRBJ2-7): EAGVAQSPRYKIIEKRQSVAFWCNPISGHATLYWYQQILGQGPKLLIQFQNNGVVDDSQLPKDRFSAERLKGVDSTLKIQPAKLEDSAVYLCASSLSRIGEQYFGPGTRLTVT.

This clonotype was found a few times. This rearrangement joins TRBV20-1 to TRBJ2-3; weak D call: TRBD2 (6 bases). From germline, CDR1 is DFQATT and CDR2 SNEGSKA (reference sequence). The CDR3 sequence is 15 residues long. V shed 6 bases and J shed 6 bases, with 22 bases lying between them. The CDR3, as DNA: TGCAGTGCCAGACCAAGTCGGGGGTCCAGGGATACGCAGTATTTT. It is translated as CSARPSRGSRDTQYF.

This clonotype was counted a single time. A much larger clone sits a single nucleotide away, making a read error possible. The chain recombines TRBV4-2 with TRBJ2-1; 9 nucleotides align to TRBD1. V shed 4 bases and J 13 bases; nucleotides not matched to a gene: 17. The CDR3 has 16 amino acids. Germline loops: CDR1 LGHNA, CDR2 YNFKEQ. CDR3 loop: CASSPYPGQGSETQFF. In nucleotides, the CDR3 is TGTGCCAGCAGCCCATATCCGGGACAGGGATCAGAGACCCAGTTCTTC.

The CDR3 region is CASREETGTGNTIYF. CDR3 sequence (DNA): TGTGCCAGCAGGGAAGAGACAGGGACTGGAAACACCATATATTTT. The rearrangement links TRBV7-2 to TRBJ1-3; TRBD1 matches 7 bases. The CDR3 has 15 residues. V was clipped by 6 bases and J by 2 bases; unmatched bases: 7. Germline assignment: CDR1 SGHTA and CDR2 FQGNSA.

This clonotype has more than one count but fewer than ten. The CDR3 region is CSVDEGLRFGGYTF. In DNA, the CDR3 is TGCAGCGTTGACGAGGGACTGAGATTCGGTGGCTACACCTTC. This chain uses TRBV29-1 with TRBJ1-2; D might be TRBD1 (5 bases). Looked up from germline, CDR1 is SQVTM and CDR2 is ANQGSEA. The CDR3 sequence is 14 residues long. Trimming cost V 3 bases and J 7 bases, with 18 bases left between them.

This rearrangement joins TRBV6-5 to TRBJ1-2, with a weak D call TRBD1 (6 bases). CDR1 and CDR2 (germline): MNHEY, SVGAGI. Trimming removed 6 bases from V and 8 bases from J, with 22 bases in between. This CDR3 comprises 15 residues. The CDR3 spells CASSRILRGREGYTF. CDR3 in DNA: TGTGCCAGCAGCCGTATACTCAGGGGTCGGGAGGGCTACACCTTC.

The table lists this clonotype with many counts. The rearrangement uses TRBV12-3 or TRBV12-4 and TRBJ1-2; TRBD1 aligns across 9 bases. This CDR3 region has 14 residues. V lost 5 bases and J lost 4; bases outside the gene matches: 5. CDR3 sequence: CASSRTGVSYGYTF. CDR3 coding DNA: TGTGCCAGCAGTAGGACAGGGGTGTCCTATGGCTACACCTTC.

This chain links TRBV6-2 or TRBV6-3 with TRBJ1-1; TRBD1 matches at 7 bases. V shed 6 bases, J shed 0 bases, and the junction held 10 bases outside the gene matches. The CDR3 runs 16 residues. CDR1 and CDR2 from the germline V gene are MNHEY and SVGEGT. Here the CDR3 reads CASSEGTASMNTEAFF. CDR3 sequence (DNA): TGTGCCAGCAGCGAGGGGACAGCCTCAATGAACACTGAAGCTTTCTTT.

This clonotype has just one count. This could be a read error, since a much larger clone is one nucleotide away. The rearrangement joins TRBV20-1 to TRBJ2-5; 8 bases match TRBD1. CDR1 is DFQATT and CDR2 is SNEGSKA in the germline V gene (reference sequence). The CDR3 is 16 residues long. V lost 0 bases and J lost 6; bases outside the gene matches: 12. The CDR3 region has the DNA TGCAGTGCTAGAGATCGGGGACAGGAGGCCATTAAGACCCAGTACTTC. It encodes CSARDRGQEAIKTQYF.

The rearrangement links TRBV7-2 to TRBJ2-7; TRBD1 agrees at 10 bases. Germline V gene data show CDR1 as SGHTA and CDR2 as FQGNSA. The junction had 3 bases not matched to a gene; V was cut back by 0 bases and J by 1 base. This CDR3 is built from 16 residues. CDR3 DNA: TGTGCCAGCAGCTTAGCGAGGGGACAGGGGTCCTACGAGCAGTACTTC. Translated, it gives CASSLARGQGSYEQYF.

This rearrangement joins TRBV27 to TRBJ1-6; TRBD1 matches 8 bases. The trim removed 7 bases at V and 5 bases at J, leaving 1 base unmatched. The germline V gene encodes CDR1 MNHEY and CDR2 SMNVEV (reference sequence). The CDR3 is made up of 13 amino acids. CDR3 sequence reads: CASKTGDNSPLHF. The CDR3 region has the DNA TGTGCCAGCAAGACAGGGGATAATTCACCCCTCCACTTT.

In its sample, this clonotype was seen a few times. The chain links TRBV12-5 to TRBJ2-1; D remains ambiguous. Per germline, CDR1 LGHNT and CDR2 FRNRAP. Between the trimmed V and J ends, which lost 1 base and 8 bases, there was a span of 12 bases. The CDR3 sequence is 14 residues long. The DNA of the CDR3 is TGTGCTAGTGGTTTGGACCGCTGGGTCGATGAGCAGTTCTTC. The encoded protein is CASGLDRWVDEQFF.

There are many counts of this clonotype. J is TRBJ2-5 and V is TRBV5-5; D ambiguous. The CDR3 runs to 14 residues. From germline, CDR1 is SGHKS and CDR2 YYEKEE (reference sequence). Trimming removed 2 bases from V and 2 bases from J, with 10 bases in between. As DNA, the CDR3 is TGTGCCAGCAGCTTTCGCGCTAATCAAGAGACCCAGTACTTC. This codes for CASSFRANQETQYF.

The chain carries TRBV5-6 and TRBJ1-5, with TRBD1 identical over 8 bases. The CDR3 sequence is 16 residues long. Losses at the gene ends were 4 bases for V and 1 base for J; bases not matched to a gene: 7. From germline, CDR1 is SGHDT and CDR2 YYEEEE. Here the CDR3 DNA reads TGTGCCAGCAGCGGAGGGACAGGTCACAGCAATCAGCCCCAGCATTTT. Protein product: CASSGGTGHSNQPQHF.

This chain connects TRBV25-1 to TRBJ2-7, with 7 bases identical to TRBD2. Germline CDR1 and CDR2: MGHDK and SYGVNS. The CDR3 spans 15 residues. With 4 bases clipped from V and 1 base from J, the junction kept 7 bases outside the gene matches. CDR3 in amino acids: CASSGTAGRSYEQYF. For the CDR3, the DNA is TGTGCCAGCAGTGGAACAGCCGGGAGGTCCTACGAGCAGTACTTC.

The chain couples TRBV20-1 to TRBJ1-5; D is perhaps TRBD1 (6 bases). The V gene's germline CDR1 is DFQATT and CDR2 SNEGSKA (reference sequence). V was trimmed by 6 bases and J by 6 bases, leaving 12 bases between them. The CDR3 totals 12 residues. The CDR3 here is CSAWTESQPQHF. For the CDR3, the DNA is TGCAGTGCCTGGACAGAGTCTCAGCCCCAGCATTTT.

V and J are TRBV5-4 and TRBJ2-1; D is ambiguous. V lost 0 bases and J lost 8, with 15 bases in between. Germline lookup yields CDR1 SGHNT and CDR2 YYREEE (reference sequence). This CDR3 spans 15 amino acids. The CDR3 bases are TGTGCCAGCAGCTTGGCCCTACAATTCACCGATGAGCAGTTCTTC. It yields the protein CASSLALQFTDEQFF.

CDR3 bases: TGTGCCAGCAGTGACCTAACCGGGACTAGCGGGGTAGCAGATACGCAGTATTTT. Amino acids: CASSDLTGTSGVADTQYF. The chain couples TRBV28 to TRBJ2-3, with 13 bases fitting TRBD2. Trimming cost V 5 bases and J 4 bases; bases outside gene matches: 12. Germline values: CDR1 MDHEN, CDR2 SYDVKM. CDR3 length: 18 residues. Full variable domain (remainder filled in from reference TRBV28 and TRBJ2-3): DVKVTQSSRYLVKRTGEKVFLECVQDMDHENMFWYRQDPGLGLRLIYFSYDVKMKEKGDIPEGYSVSREKKERFSLILESASTNQTSMYLCASSDLTGTSGVADTQYFGPGTRLTVL.

This clonotype appeared once. The CDR3 coding sequence is TGTGCCACCGAGGGTATGGGGGCCTACGAGCAGTACTTC. Protein product: CATEGMGAYEQYF. J is TRBJ2-7 and V is TRBV30; D could derive from TRBD1 or TRBD2 (5 bases each). Per the germline V gene, CDR1 is GTSNPN and CDR2 is SVGIG (reference sequence). There are 13 residues in the CDR3. V shed 8 bases and J shed 2 bases, with 16 bases lying between them.

This clonotype occurred a few times. The V call is TRBV20-1, the J call TRBJ2-3, with D perhaps given as TRBD1 or TRBD2 (5 bases each). V gave up 7 bases and J gave up 5 bases, with 13 bases separating them. Germline loops: CDR1 DFQATT, CDR2 SNEGSKA (reference sequence). This CDR3 region has 12 residues. This CDR3 reads CSGWDERDTQYF. The CDR3 DNA reads TGCAGTGGCTGGGACGAGAGAGATACGCAGTATTTT.

This clonotype was seen a handful of times. This rearrangement joins TRBV5-1 to TRBJ1-2; D call uncertain. Looked up from germline, CDR1 is SGHRS and CDR2 is YFSETQ. CDR3 length equals 15 residues. Trimming removed 3 bases from V and 7 bases from J, with 19 bases in between. CDR3 protein: CASSWDPANSGGYTF. The CDR3 DNA follows: TGCGCCAGCAGCTGGGATCCGGCCAATTCGGGTGGCTACACCTTC.

The chain recombines TRBV30 with TRBJ1-1, with no clear D. Germline V gene lookup returns CDR1 GTSNPN and CDR2 SVGIG (reference sequence). CDR3 length: 12 amino acids. Trimming left V 3 bases short and J 4 bases short, with 9 bases between. The CDR3 region has the DNA TGTGCCTGGAGGTCTTATAGCACTGAAGCTTTCTTT. Translation gives CAWRSYSTEAFF.

The chain links TRBV6-1 to TRBJ2-3; 8 bases align to TRBD2. In germline, CDR1 is MNHNS, CDR2 SASEGT. CDR3 length: 14 residues. J gave up 8 bases and V 4 bases, and 8 bases lay outside the gene matches. The CDR3 nucleotides are TGTGCCAGCAGTGGGTCGGGGGGGCCTGGTACGCAGTATTTT. The encoded protein is CASSGSGGPGTQYF.

This clonotype was counted a few times. The J gene is TRBJ1-1, the V gene TRBV20-1; 7 bases are a match to TRBD1. Germline V gives CDR1 DFQATT, CDR2 SNEGSKA (reference sequence). The V segment lost 2 bases and the J segment 3 bases; nucleotides outside the gene matches: 18. CDR3 length equals 18 residues. The CDR3 loop reads CSARLISPTTGADTEAFF. In nucleotides, the CDR3 is TGCAGTGCTAGATTAATTTCCCCTACTACAGGGGCTGACACTGAAGCTTTCTTT.

The sample holds many counts of this clonotype. The chain carries TRBV12-3 or TRBV12-4 and TRBJ1-6; D uncertain. The V end was cut by 3 bases, the J end by 11 bases, with 11 bases between. CDR3 length: 13 amino acids. The CDR3, as DNA: TGTGCCAGCAGTTTCGGACTCGTTCCACCCCTCCACTTT. It translates to CASSFGLVPPLHF.

About this clonotype itself: One base away lies a much larger clone, so this may be a sequencing read error. The chain uses TRBV4-3 and TRBJ1-5; D uncertain. The CDR3 covers 14 residues. Between the trimmed V and J ends, which lost 1 base and 3 bases, there was a span of 7 bases. The germline V gene encodes CDR1 LGHNA and CDR2 YSLEER. As DNA, the CDR3 is TGCGCCAGCAGCCAAGCGGGCACCAATCAGCCCCAGCATTTT. Its translation is CASSQAGTNQPQHF.